These 11 T cell receptor beta chains share one sample of origin, sequenced in a study of blood T cell repertoires in COVID-19 (TCRdb year 2020). Receptor libraries were prepared by the immunoSEQ multiplex PCR assay. TCRdb carries this immuneACCESS record with in-frame sequences only. Its versions omit some clonotypes, under half of them owing to an unresolved V gene in the studies checked, with the rest unexplained. Counted in this sample were 150,000 to 200,000 clones; around three quarters of them appeared once. The ten biggest clones cover 8% to 9.5% of the sample. The sample consisted of peripheral blood. Every receptor here comes from a man in his sixties with acute or convalescent COVID-19.

The chain uses TRBV5-4 and TRBJ1-2; D might be TRBD1 (5 bases). The CDR3 is 15 amino acids. Trimming took off 4 bases at V and 0 bases at J, with 13 bases between the two ends. From germline, CDR1 is SGHNT and CDR2 YYREEE (reference sequence). The CDR3 bases are TGTGCCAGCAGCGATCCTCCAGGGACTAACTATGGCTACACCTTC. Translated, it gives CASSDPPGTNYGYTF.

This chain links TRBV24-1 with TRBJ2-5; 14 nucleotides line up with TRBD2. The junction had 11 bases not matched to a gene; V was cut back by 4 bases and J by 5 bases. The CDR3 loop spans 18 amino acids. From germline, CDR1 is KGHDR and CDR2 SFDVKD. CDR3 sequence (DNA): TGTGCCACCAGTGACCGACTAGCGGGGGGGCTAAGAGGGGAGACCCAGTACTTC. It encodes CATSDRLAGGLRGETQYF.

This clone was seen more than once but under ten times. The chain carries TRBV12-3 or TRBV12-4 and TRBJ2-7, with 9 bases identical to TRBD1. With 5 bases clipped from V and 5 bases from J, the junction kept 4 bases outside the gene matches. This CDR3 region has 13 residues. CDR3: CASSRDRVDEQYF. CDR3 bases: TGTGCCAGCAGTCGGGACAGGGTGGACGAGCAGTACTTC.

This clone turned up a few times. The chain has TRBV6-5 and TRBJ1-3; TRBD1 matches at 8 bases. CDR1 and CDR2 from the germline V gene are MNHEY and SVGAGI. The CDR3 loop spans 15 amino acids. V lost 5 bases to trimming and J lost 0 bases; unmatched junction nucleotides: 3. CDR3 protein: CASSRTGTSGNTIYF. CDR3 nucleotides: TGTGCCAGCAGTCGGACAGGGACCTCTGGAAACACCATATATTTT.

This clone was seen a handful of times. V is TRBV5-5 and J is TRBJ1-4; D remains ambiguous. Trimming took 0 bases from V and 7 from J, leaving 10 bases between them. The germline gives CDR1 SGHKS, CDR2 YYEKEE (reference sequence). The CDR3 is made up of 14 amino acids. For the CDR3, the DNA is TGTGCCAGCAGCTTGGACCAGTCCTCTGAAAAACTGTTTTTT. It yields the protein CASSLDQSSEKLFF.

This clone was observed a single time. Other DNA sequences in this sample translate to the same CDR3. The genes are TRBV7-2 and TRBJ2-3; D is uncertain. From germline, CDR1 is SGHTA and CDR2 FQGNSA. This CDR3 is 14 amino acids long. Trimming shortened V by 2 bases and J by 2 bases, and 8 bases separated the two germline ends. The CDR3: CASSLRQTTDTQYF. The CDR3 nucleotides are TGTGCCAGCAGCTTAAGACAAACCACAGATACGCAGTATTTT.

This clone occurred a few times. The chain combines TRBV15 with TRBJ1-2; TRBD1 matches 8 bases. The CDR3 is 14 amino acids. V trimming: 0 bases; J trimming: 6 bases; junction bases outside the gene matches: 3. Germline V gene sequence: CDR1 LNHNV, CDR2 YYDKDF (reference sequence). CDR3 region: CATSRDYRGDGYTF. As DNA, the CDR3 is TGTGCCACCAGCAGAGATTACAGGGGGGATGGCTACACCTTC. Together with reference TRBV15 and TRBJ1-2, the CDR3 gives the full variable domain: DAMVIQNPRYQVTQFGKPVTLSCSQTLNHNVMYWYQQKSSQAPKLLFHYYDKDFNNEADTPDNFQSRRPNTSFCFLDIRSPGLGDTAMYLCATSRDYRGDGYTFGSGTRLTVV.

To note about this clone: At one end, the junction sequence differs from germline, possibly due to a read error. The chain couples TRBV5-1 to TRBJ2-1, with 9 bases matching TRBD1. From germline, CDR1 is SGHRS and CDR2 YFSETQ. There are 15 residues in the CDR3. The CDR3 loop reads CASSPQGQGYSEQFF. The CDR3 nucleotides read TGCGCCAGCAGCCCTCAGGGACAGGGCTACAGTGAGCAGTTCTTC. The whole variable domain, filled in from reference TRBV5-1 and TRBJ2-1, reads KAGVTQTPRYLIKTRGQQVTLSCSPISGHRSVSWYQQTPGQGLQFLFEYFSETQRNKGNFPGRFSGRQFSNSRSEMNVSTLELGDSALYLCASSPQGQGYSEQFFGPGTRLTVL.

The chain uses TRBV5-6 and TRBJ1-3, with 8 bases matching TRBD1. The CDR3 runs 15 residues. Germline values: CDR1 SGHDT, CDR2 YYEEEE. With V trimmed by 1 base and J by 4 bases, 4 bases remained unmatched. This CDR3 reads CASSLQGARGNTIYF. As DNA, the CDR3 is TGTGCCAGCAGCTTGCAGGGGGCTAGAGGAAACACCATATATTTT. The full variable domain, with the rest looked up from reference TRBV5-6 and TRBJ1-3, is DAGVTQSPTHLIKTRGQQVTLRCSPKSGHDTVSWYQQALGQGPQFIFQYYEEEERQRGNFPDRFSGHQFPNYSSELNVNALLLGDSALYLCASSLQGARGNTIYFGEGSWLTVV.

The chain combines TRBV12-3 or TRBV12-4 with TRBJ1-1; D gene unclear. V shed 7 bases and J shed 2 bases, with 8 bases lying between them. The CDR3 extends over 12 amino acids. CDR3 coding DNA: TGTGCCAGCATCGCGGGAAACACTGAAGCTTTCTTT. Protein: CASIAGNTEAFF.

This chain connects TRBV15 to TRBJ1-1; D ambiguous. The CDR3 is 17 amino acids. V was clipped by 2 bases and J by 1 base, with 17 bases between them. The germline V gene has CDR1 LNHNV and CDR2 YYDKDF (reference sequence). CDR3 residues: CATSRRTYGEGNTEAFF. The CDR3 nucleotides read TGTGCCACCAGCAGACGTACCTACGGGGAGGGGAACACTGAAGCTTTCTTT.